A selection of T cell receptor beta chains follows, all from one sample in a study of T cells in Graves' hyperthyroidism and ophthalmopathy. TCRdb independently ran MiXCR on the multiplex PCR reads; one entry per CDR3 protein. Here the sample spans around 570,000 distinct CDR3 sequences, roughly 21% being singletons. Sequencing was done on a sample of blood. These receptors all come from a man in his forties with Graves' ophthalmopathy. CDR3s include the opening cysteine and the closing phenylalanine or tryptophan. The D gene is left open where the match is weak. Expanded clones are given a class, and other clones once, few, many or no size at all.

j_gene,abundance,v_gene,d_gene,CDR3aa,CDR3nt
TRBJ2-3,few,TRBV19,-,CASSTRRGTDTQYF,TGTGCCAGTAGTACAAGGAGGGGCACAGATACGCAGTATTTT
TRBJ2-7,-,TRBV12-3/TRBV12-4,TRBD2,CASSLHSGTSGNEQYF,TGTGCCAGCAGCTTACACTCCGGGACTAGCGGCAACGAGCAGTACTTC
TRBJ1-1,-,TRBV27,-,CASSLMGENTEAFF,TGTGCCAGCAGTTTAATGGGCGAGAACACTGAAGCTTTCTTT
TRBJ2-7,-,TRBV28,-,CASSLIGGTYEQYF,TGTGCCAGCAGTTTGATCGGAGGAACCTACGAGCAGTACTTC
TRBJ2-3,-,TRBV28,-,CASSRRVGFTDTQYF,TGTGCCAGCAGCCGGCGGGTGGGATTTACAGATACGCAGTATTTT
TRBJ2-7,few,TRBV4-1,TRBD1,CASSLQATGDEQYF,TGCGCCAGCAGCCTCCAGGCGACAGGGGACGAGCAGTACTTC
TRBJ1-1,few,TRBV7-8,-,CASSLEVLLNTEAFF,TGTGCCAGCAGCTTAGAAGTACTCCTGAACACTGAAGCTTTCTTT
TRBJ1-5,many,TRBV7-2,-,CASSLDNRPNQPQHF,TGTGCCAGCAGCTTAGATAACAGGCCCAATCAGCCCCAGCATTTT
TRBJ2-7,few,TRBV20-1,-,CSARGHNYEQYF,TGCAGTGCTAGAGGACATAACTACGAGCAGTACTTC
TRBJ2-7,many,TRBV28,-,CASSLDGGEQYF,TGTGCCAGCAGCCTTGATGGTGGTGAGCAGTACTTC
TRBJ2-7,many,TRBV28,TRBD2,CASSAATGRERSYEQYF,TGTGCCAGCAGTGCCGCTACGGGGCGGGAGAGATCCTACGAGCAGTACTTC